This TCR beta chain was retrieved from a study of T cell responses to AZD1222 COVID-19 vaccine. The study's findings and limits: Variant regions that are unmutated are reportedly the target of nearly half of spike-specific TCRs.

Assay: immunoSEQ multiplex PCR; the TCRdb copy retains only in-frame clones and omits some. The table shows tens of thousands of clones, with around nine tenths occurring only once. CDR3 length: 15 amino acids. Trimming shortened V by 2 bases and J by 1 base, and 11 bases separated the two germline ends. Germline V gene lookup returns CDR1 SGHTA and CDR2 FQGNSA. For this clone: What it recognizes is unknown.

The sequence was obtained from an adult in good health. The material was peripheral blood, obtained on day 0 of AZD1222 vaccination. The chain links TRBV7-2 to TRBJ1-1; D is unresolved. The CDR3, as DNA: TGTGCCAGCAGCTTATCTTGGTTAGGGAACACTGAAGCTTTCTTT. It yields the protein CASSLSWLGNTEAFF.